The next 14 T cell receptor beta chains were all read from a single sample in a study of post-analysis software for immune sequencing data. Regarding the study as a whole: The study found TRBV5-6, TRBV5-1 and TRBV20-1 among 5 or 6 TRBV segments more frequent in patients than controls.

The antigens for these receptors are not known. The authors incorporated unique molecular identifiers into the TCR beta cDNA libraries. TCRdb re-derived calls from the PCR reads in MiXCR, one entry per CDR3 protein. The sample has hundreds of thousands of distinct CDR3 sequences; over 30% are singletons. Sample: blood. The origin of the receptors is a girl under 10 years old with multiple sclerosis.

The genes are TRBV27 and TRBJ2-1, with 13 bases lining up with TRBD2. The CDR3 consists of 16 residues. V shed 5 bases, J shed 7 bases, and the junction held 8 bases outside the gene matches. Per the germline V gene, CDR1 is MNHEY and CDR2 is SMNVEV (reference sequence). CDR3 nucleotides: TGTGCCAGCAGTATGCCTCCGGGACTAGCGGGAAATGAGCAGTTCTTC. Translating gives CASSMPPGLAGNEQFF.

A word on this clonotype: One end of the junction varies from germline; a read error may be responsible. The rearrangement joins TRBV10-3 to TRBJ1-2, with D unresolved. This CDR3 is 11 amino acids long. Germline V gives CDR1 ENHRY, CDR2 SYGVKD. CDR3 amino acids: CANSDGYGYTF. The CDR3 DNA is TGTGCCAACAGTGACGGCTATGGCTACACCTTC.

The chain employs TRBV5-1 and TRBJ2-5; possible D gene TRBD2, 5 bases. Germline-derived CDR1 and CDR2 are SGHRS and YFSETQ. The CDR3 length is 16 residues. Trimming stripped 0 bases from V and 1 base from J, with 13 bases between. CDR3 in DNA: TGCGCCAGCAGCTTGGCCCCAGGACTGGTCCAAGAGACCCAGTACTTC. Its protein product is CASSLAPGLVQETQYF.

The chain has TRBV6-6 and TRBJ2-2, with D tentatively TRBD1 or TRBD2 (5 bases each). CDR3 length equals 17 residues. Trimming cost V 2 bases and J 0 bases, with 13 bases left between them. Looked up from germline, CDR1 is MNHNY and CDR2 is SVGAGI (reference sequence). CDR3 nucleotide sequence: TGTGCCAGCAGTTACAGGGGACCTACAACGAACACCGGGGAGCTGTTTTTT. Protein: CASSYRGPTTNTGELFF.

In nucleotides, the CDR3 is TGTGCCAGCAGTCCGGGACCGTTATATGGCTACACCTTC. It encodes CASSPGPLYGYTF. This sequence joins TRBV12-3 or TRBV12-4 and TRBJ1-2, with D perhaps matching TRBD1 (5 bases). The CDR3 sequence is 13 residues long. Trimming removed 5 bases from V and 5 bases from J, with 12 bases in between.

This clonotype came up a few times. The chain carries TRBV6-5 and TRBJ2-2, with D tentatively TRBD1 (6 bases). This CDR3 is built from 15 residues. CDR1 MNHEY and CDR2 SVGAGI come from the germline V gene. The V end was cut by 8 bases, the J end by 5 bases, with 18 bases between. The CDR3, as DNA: TGTGCCAGCTATCCCGGACAGCCCCTAACCGGGGAGCTGTTTTTT. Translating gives CASYPGQPLTGELFF.

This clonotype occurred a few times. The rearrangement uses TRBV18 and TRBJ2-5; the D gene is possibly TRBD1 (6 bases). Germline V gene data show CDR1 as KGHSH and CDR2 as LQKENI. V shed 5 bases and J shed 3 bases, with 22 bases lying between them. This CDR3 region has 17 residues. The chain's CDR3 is CASSVLMTGVREETQYF. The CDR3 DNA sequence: TGTGCCAGCTCAGTCCTAATGACAGGCGTTCGGGAAGAGACCCAGTACTTC.

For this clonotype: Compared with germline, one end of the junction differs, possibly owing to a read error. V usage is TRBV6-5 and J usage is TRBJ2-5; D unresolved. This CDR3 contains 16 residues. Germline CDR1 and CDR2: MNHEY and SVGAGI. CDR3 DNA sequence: TGCGCCAGCAGTTACTTGATACTTTCGTCTCAAGAGACCCAGTACTTC. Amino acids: CASSYLILSSQETQYF.

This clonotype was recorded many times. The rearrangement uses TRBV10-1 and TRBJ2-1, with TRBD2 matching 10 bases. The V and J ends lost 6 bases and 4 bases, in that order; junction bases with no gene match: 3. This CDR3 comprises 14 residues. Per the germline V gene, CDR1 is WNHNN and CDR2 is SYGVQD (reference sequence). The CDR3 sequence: CASSTSGAYNEQFF. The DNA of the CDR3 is TGCGCCAGCAGCACTAGCGGGGCTTACAATGAGCAGTTCTTC.

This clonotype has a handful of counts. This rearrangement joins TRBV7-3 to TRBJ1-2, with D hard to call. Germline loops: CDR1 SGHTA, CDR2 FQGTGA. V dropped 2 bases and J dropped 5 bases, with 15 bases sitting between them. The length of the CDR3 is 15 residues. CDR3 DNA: TGTGCCAGCAGCTTAGAAGCAGGAGTACCTTATGGCTACACCTTC. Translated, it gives CASSLEAGVPYGYTF.

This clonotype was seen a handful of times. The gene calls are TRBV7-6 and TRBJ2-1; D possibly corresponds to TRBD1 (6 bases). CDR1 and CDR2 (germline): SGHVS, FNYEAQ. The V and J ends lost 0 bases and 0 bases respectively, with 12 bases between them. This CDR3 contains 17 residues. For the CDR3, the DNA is TGTGCCAGCAGCTTAGCTATGCTAGGGGGCTCCTACAATGAGCAGTTCTTC. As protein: CASSLAMLGGSYNEQFF.

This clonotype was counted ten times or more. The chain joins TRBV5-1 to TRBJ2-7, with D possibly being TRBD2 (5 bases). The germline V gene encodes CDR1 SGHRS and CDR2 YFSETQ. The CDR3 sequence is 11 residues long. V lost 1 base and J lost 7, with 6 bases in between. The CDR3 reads CASSLTGEQYF. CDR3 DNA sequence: TGCGCCAGCAGCTTGACGGGAGAGCAGTACTTC.

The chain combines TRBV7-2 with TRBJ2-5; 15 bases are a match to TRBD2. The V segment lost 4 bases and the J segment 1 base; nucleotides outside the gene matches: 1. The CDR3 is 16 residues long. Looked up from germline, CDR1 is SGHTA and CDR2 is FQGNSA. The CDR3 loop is CASSWGLAGGQETQYF. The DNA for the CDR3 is TGTGCCAGCAGCTGGGGACTAGCGGGGGGCCAAGAGACCCAGTACTTC.

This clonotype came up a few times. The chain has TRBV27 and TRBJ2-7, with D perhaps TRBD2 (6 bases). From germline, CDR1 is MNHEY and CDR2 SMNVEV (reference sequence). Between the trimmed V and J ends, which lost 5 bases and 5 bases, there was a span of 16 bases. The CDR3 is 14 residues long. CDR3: CASSIGLSVHEQYF. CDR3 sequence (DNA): TGTGCCAGCAGTATTGGACTATCCGTCCACGAGCAGTACTTC.